The rows below give T cell receptor beta chains drawn from one sample of a study of a mutant IDH1 vaccine in newly diagnosed glioma. Sequencing used immunoSEQ multiplex PCR; TCRdb keeps in-frame clones, though not all of them. The table records 10,000 to 15,000 clones, about 80% of them present only once. No antigen is known for these receptors. The sequences come from PBMCs, collected from a glioma patient whose treatment included an IDH1 peptide vaccine. The receptor set was obtained from a woman aged 40 to 55 with glioma. Each CDR3 is given with its conserved first and last residue. A D gene is named only where the DNA matches it firmly. The size field is filled for only some rows; it gives once, few, many or a size class.

len	abundance	d_gene	v_gene	j_gene	CDR3aa	CDR3nt
18	-	TRBD2	TRBV12-5	TRBJ2-2	CASGYLAGTSGSSGELFF	TGTGCTAGTGGTTACCTTGCAGGGACTAGCGGGAGCTCCGGGGAGCTGTTTTTT
15	-	-	TRBV19	TRBJ1-3	CASSITAGSGNTIYF	TGTGCCAGTAGTATCACGGCAGGCTCTGGAAACACCATATATTTT
12	-	-	TRBV2	TRBJ1-1	CAGTPSGPRAFF	TGTGCCGGAACCCCTTCGGGGCCCCGCGCTTTCTTT
14	-	TRBD1	TRBV6-5	TRBJ1-4	CASRRQGAIEKLFF	TGTGCCAGCAGACGACAGGGGGCTATAGAAAAACTGTTTTTT
15	few	-	TRBV2	TRBJ2-6	CASSTTGSGANVLTF	TGTGCCAGCAGTACTACAGGGTCAGGGGCCAACGTCCTGACTTTC
17	-	TRBD2	TRBV5-1	TRBJ2-1	CASSVTVSGSSYNEQFF	TGCGCCAGCAGCGTAACCGTAAGCGGGAGCTCCTACAATGAGCAGTTCTTC
20	-	-	TRBV15	TRBJ1-1	CATSRERVGGGRGQFTEAFF	TGTGCCACCAGCAGAGAGAGAGTGGGAGGAGGCCGAGGACAGTTCACTGAAGCTTTCTTT
15	-	TRBD2	TRBV6-1	TRBJ2-5	CASSPLAGSQETQYF	TGTGCCAGCAGTCCCCTAGCGGGAAGCCAAGAGACCCAGTACTTC
12	-	-	TRBV7-2	TRBJ2-7	CASSPNDARPYF	TGTGCCAGCAGCCCAAACGACGCCCGTCCGTACTTC
15	-	TRBD2	TRBV4-3	TRBJ2-5	CASSQEASGQETQYF	TGCGCCAGCAGCCAAGAGGCTAGCGGTCAAGAGACCCAGTACTTC
13	few	-	TRBV27	TRBJ2-2	CASSLESAGELFF	TGTGCCAGCAGTTTGGAGTCCGCCGGGGAGCTGTTTTTT
13	-	-	TRBV7-2	TRBJ1-2	CASSPNGANGYTF	TGTGCCAGCAGCCCGAATGGGGCGAATGGCTACACCTTC
16	-	-	TRBV2	TRBJ2-1	CASSEGASGYYNEQFF	TGTGCCAGCAGTGAGGGGGCTAGCGGATACTACAATGAGCAGTTCTTC
14	few	-	TRBV19	TRBJ2-7	CASSIAGTSYEQYF	TGTGCCAGTAGTATCGCGGGGACCTCCTACGAGCAGTACTTC
15	few	-	TRBV5-4	TRBJ1-1	CASSLGGGMNTEAFF	TGTGCCAGCAGCTTGGGCGGCGGAATGAACACTGAAGCTTTCTTT